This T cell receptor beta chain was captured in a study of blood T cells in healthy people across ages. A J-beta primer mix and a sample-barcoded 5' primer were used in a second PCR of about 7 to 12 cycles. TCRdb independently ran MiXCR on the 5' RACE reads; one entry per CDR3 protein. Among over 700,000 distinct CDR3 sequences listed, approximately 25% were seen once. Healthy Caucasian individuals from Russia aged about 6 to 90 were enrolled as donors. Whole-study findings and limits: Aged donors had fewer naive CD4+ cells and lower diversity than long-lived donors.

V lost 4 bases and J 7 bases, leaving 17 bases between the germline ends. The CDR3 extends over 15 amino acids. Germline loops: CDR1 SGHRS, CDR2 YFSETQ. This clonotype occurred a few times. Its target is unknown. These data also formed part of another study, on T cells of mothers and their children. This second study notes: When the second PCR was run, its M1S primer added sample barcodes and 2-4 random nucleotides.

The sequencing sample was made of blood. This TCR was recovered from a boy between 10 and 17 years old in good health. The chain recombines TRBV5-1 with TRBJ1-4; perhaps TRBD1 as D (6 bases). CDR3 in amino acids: CASSHTGFGSEKLFF. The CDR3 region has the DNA TGCGCCAGCAGCCATACAGGGTTCGGAAGTGAAAAACTGTTTTTT. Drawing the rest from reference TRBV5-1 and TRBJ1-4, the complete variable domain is KAGVTQTPRYLIKTRGQQVTLSCSPISGHRSVSWYQQTPGQGLQFLFEYFSETQRNKGNFPGRFSGRQFSNSRSEMNVSTLELGDSALYLCASSHTGFGSEKLFFGSGTQLSVL.